This is a list of T cell receptor beta chains from one sample in a study of blood T cell repertoires in COVID-19. Only in-frame clones appear in the TCRdb table, and some are missing; sequencing was by immunoSEQ multiplex PCR. This sample has 160,000 or so clones, with 83% found just once. Sequences were obtained from peripheral blood. These receptors were collected from a human donor in a cohort sampled during active COVID-19. The CDR3 runs from the conserved cysteine through the conserved F or W. The order of the fields is J gene, V gene, clone size, D gene, CDR3 DNA, CDR3 protein. The D gene is left open where the match is weak. A clone size is listed for some rows: how often the clone was seen (once, few, many), or a class if it is expanded.

j_gene: TRBJ2-1; v_gene: TRBV24-1; abundance: NA; d_gene: TRBD1; CDR3nt: TGTGCCACCAGTGACCCGGACAGGGTGGTCTACAATGAGCAGTTCTTC; CDR3aa: CATSDPDRVVYNEQFF
j_gene: TRBJ1-4; v_gene: TRBV7-2; abundance: once; d_gene: NA; CDR3nt: TGTGCCAGCAGCAGACAGAGGACTAATGAAAAACTGTTTTTT; CDR3aa: CASSRQRTNEKLFF
j_gene: TRBJ2-7; v_gene: TRBV6-5; abundance: NA; d_gene: TRBD1; CDR3nt: TGTGCCAGCAAACTGGGACAGGGGGTCTACGAGCAGTACTTC; CDR3aa: CASKLGQGVYEQYF
j_gene: TRBJ1-1; v_gene: TRBV5-5; abundance: once; d_gene: TRBD1; CDR3nt: TGTGCCAGCAGCTTCGGAACAGGGGCGAACACTGAAGCTTTCTTT; CDR3aa: CASSFGTGANTEAFF
j_gene: TRBJ1-4; v_gene: TRBV10-3; abundance: NA; d_gene: NA; CDR3nt: TGTGCCATCAGTGAGGGGGGCAGGACTAATGAAAAACTGTTTTTT; CDR3aa: CAISEGGRTNEKLFF
j_gene: TRBJ2-1; v_gene: TRBV28; abundance: NA; d_gene: TRBD2; CDR3nt: TGTGCCAGCATCCCCCCTCTAGCGGGAGATGACAATGAGCAGTTCTTC; CDR3aa: CASIPPLAGDDNEQFF
j_gene: TRBJ2-7; v_gene: TRBV27; abundance: few; d_gene: TRBD2; CDR3nt: TGTGCCAGCAGTTTTGCGGCGGGGGGATCCTACGAGCAGTACTTC; CDR3aa: CASSFAAGGSYEQYF
j_gene: TRBJ2-7; v_gene: TRBV19; abundance: NA; d_gene: TRBD1; CDR3nt: TGTGCCAGTAGACCGGGACAGGGCCTGCACGAGCAGTACTTC; CDR3aa: CASRPGQGLHEQYF
j_gene: TRBJ2-7; v_gene: TRBV7-8; abundance: NA; d_gene: TRBD1; CDR3nt: TGTGCCAGCAGCTTACAGGGGGCGGGAGAGCAGTACTTC; CDR3aa: CASSLQGAGEQYF
j_gene: TRBJ2-2; v_gene: TRBV27; abundance: NA; d_gene: TRBD2; CDR3nt: TGTGCCAGCAGTCCCTCGGGGGGTCCCGGGGAGCTGTTTTTT; CDR3aa: CASSPSGGPGELFF
j_gene: TRBJ1-4; v_gene: TRBV28; abundance: few; d_gene: TRBD1; CDR3nt: TGTGCCAGCAGTTCCCCGGGACAGGGGTGGGGGGAAAAACTGTTTTTT; CDR3aa: CASSSPGQGWGEKLFF
j_gene: TRBJ2-5; v_gene: TRBV11-2; abundance: NA; d_gene: TRBD2; CDR3nt: TGTGCCAGCAGCAAGACTAGCGGGTATCAAGAGACCCAGTACTTC; CDR3aa: CASSKTSGYQETQYF
j_gene: TRBJ1-1; v_gene: TRBV19; abundance: NA; d_gene: NA; CDR3nt: TGTGCCAGTAGTATGGAGGGAGCTTTCTTT; CDR3aa: CASSMEGAFF
j_gene: TRBJ2-7; v_gene: TRBV18; abundance: NA; d_gene: TRBD2; CDR3nt: TGTGCCAGCTCACCCCGGACTAGCGGGAGTGGGTACGAGCAGTACTTC; CDR3aa: CASSPRTSGSGYEQYF
j_gene: TRBJ2-1; v_gene: TRBV9; abundance: NA; d_gene: NA; CDR3nt: TGTGCCAGCAGCGTAGGTGATTACTCCCCCAATGAGCAGTTCTTC; CDR3aa: CASSVGDYSPNEQFF
j_gene: TRBJ1-1; v_gene: TRBV19; abundance: NA; d_gene: NA; CDR3nt: TGTGCCAGTAGTCTCACCACAGGGTTGGGGAACACTGAAGCTTTCTTT; CDR3aa: CASSLTTGLGNTEAFF
j_gene: TRBJ2-7; v_gene: TRBV29-1; abundance: NA; d_gene: TRBD1; CDR3nt: TGCAGCGTTGAACAGGGGGCGCGGGAGCAGTACTTC; CDR3aa: CSVEQGAREQYF
j_gene: TRBJ1-5; v_gene: TRBV10-2; abundance: NA; d_gene: NA; CDR3nt: TGCGCCAGCAGCAGAATTATGACAGGTAGCAATCAGCCCCAGCATTTT; CDR3aa: CASSRIMTGSNQPQHF
j_gene: TRBJ2-7; v_gene: TRBV7-6; abundance: NA; d_gene: TRBD2; CDR3nt: TGTGCCAGCAGCTCATGGACTAGCGGGCTTCCCTACGAGCAGTACTTC; CDR3aa: CASSSWTSGLPYEQYF
j_gene: TRBJ2-7; v_gene: TRBV5-1; abundance: NA; d_gene: TRBD1; CDR3nt: TGCGCCAGCAGCTTCGCGGACAGGGGGCCATACGAGCAGTACTTC; CDR3aa: CASSFADRGPYEQYF
j_gene: TRBJ2-1; v_gene: TRBV2; abundance: NA; d_gene: TRBD1; CDR3nt: TGTGCCAGCAGCCGACAGGGTATCAATGAGCAGTTCTTC; CDR3aa: CASSRQGINEQFF
j_gene: TRBJ2-7; v_gene: TRBV27; abundance: NA; d_gene: TRBD2; CDR3nt: TGTGCCAGCAGTTTACTCCTAGCGGGGGGGATCTACGAGCAGTACTTC; CDR3aa: CASSLLLAGGIYEQYF
j_gene: TRBJ2-2; v_gene: TRBV9; abundance: NA; d_gene: TRBD2; CDR3nt: TGTGCCAGCAGCGTAGGTAGCGGGGGGTTCAACACCGGGGAGCTGTTTTTT; CDR3aa: CASSVGSGGFNTGELFF
j_gene: TRBJ2-5; v_gene: TRBV27; abundance: once; d_gene: NA; CDR3nt: TGTGCCAGCGGGTGGAGCGGCTCGGAGACCCAGTACTTC; CDR3aa: CASGWSGSETQYF
j_gene: TRBJ2-7; v_gene: TRBV3-1/TRBV3-2; abundance: once; d_gene: TRBD2; CDR3nt: TGTGCCAGCAGCCGACTAGCGGGAAGGGACGAGCAGTACTTC; CDR3aa: CASSRLAGRDEQYF
j_gene: TRBJ2-7; v_gene: TRBV5-4; abundance: NA; d_gene: TRBD1; CDR3nt: TGTGCCAGCAGTTCCGACAGGGGTCGCCGAGCCTACGAGCAGTACTTC; CDR3aa: CASSSDRGRRAYEQYF
j_gene: TRBJ1-2; v_gene: TRBV6-5; abundance: NA; d_gene: TRBD1; CDR3nt: TGTGCCAGCAGTTTATCGACAGGGGATGTCGGCTACACCTTC; CDR3aa: CASSLSTGDVGYTF
j_gene: TRBJ1-4; v_gene: TRBV7-9; abundance: NA; d_gene: TRBD1; CDR3nt: TGTGCCAGCAGCTTTTCCCAGGGGGCTAATGAAAAACTGTTTTTT; CDR3aa: CASSFSQGANEKLFF
j_gene: TRBJ2-4; v_gene: TRBV28; abundance: few; d_gene: NA; CDR3nt: TGTGCCAGCAGACCGAGGGGCGGGGTGACCAAAAACATTCAGTACTTC; CDR3aa: CASRPRGGVTKNIQYF
j_gene: TRBJ2-2; v_gene: TRBV28; abundance: once; d_gene: TRBD2; CDR3nt: TGTGCCAGCAGTTTTTTGGGGCTAGCGGGGAACACCGGGGAGCTGTTTTTT; CDR3aa: CASSFLGLAGNTGELFF
j_gene: TRBJ2-5; v_gene: TRBV11-1; abundance: NA; d_gene: NA; CDR3nt: TGTGCCAGCAGCTTCGAGTCGGAGACCCAGTACTTC; CDR3aa: CASSFESETQYF
j_gene: TRBJ2-7; v_gene: TRBV9; abundance: few; d_gene: TRBD1; CDR3nt: TGTGCCAGCAGCGGGGACAGGGGACCCTACGAGCAGTACTTC; CDR3aa: CASSGDRGPYEQYF
j_gene: TRBJ1-4; v_gene: TRBV5-6; abundance: NA; d_gene: TRBD1; CDR3nt: TGTGCCAGCAGCCTCAACTCAGGACAGGGAAGACGGGAAAAACTGTTTTTT; CDR3aa: CASSLNSGQGRREKLFF
j_gene: TRBJ1-1; v_gene: TRBV5-1; abundance: NA; d_gene: TRBD1; CDR3nt: TGCGCCAGCAGGGGGACAGGGGGCAACACTGAAGCTTTCTTT; CDR3aa: CASRGTGGNTEAFF
j_gene: TRBJ2-5; v_gene: TRBV2; abundance: NA; d_gene: NA; CDR3nt: TGTGCCAGCAGTGAGACTCTAGTAGAGCAGTACTTC; CDR3aa: CASSETLVEQYF
j_gene: TRBJ2-6; v_gene: TRBV10-2; abundance: NA; d_gene: TRBD1; CDR3nt: TGCGCCAGCCATGATTTCGGACAGGGCCCTGGGGCCAACGTCCTGACTTTC; CDR3aa: CASHDFGQGPGANVLTF
j_gene: TRBJ1-4; v_gene: TRBV12-3/TRBV12-4; abundance: few; d_gene: NA; CDR3nt: TGTGCCAGCAGTTTTAGTGAAAAACTGTTTTTT; CDR3aa: CASSFSEKLFF
j_gene: TRBJ2-7; v_gene: TRBV5-4; abundance: NA; d_gene: NA; CDR3nt: TGTGCCAGCAGCTGGGGAGGCACCGAGCAGTACTTC; CDR3aa: CASSWGGTEQYF
j_gene: TRBJ2-1; v_gene: TRBV7-3; abundance: NA; d_gene: NA; CDR3nt: TGTGCCAGCAGCCGAGCCTCCCGTAGCAATGAGCAGTTCTTC; CDR3aa: CASSRASRSNEQFF
j_gene: TRBJ2-7; v_gene: TRBV7-3; abundance: NA; d_gene: TRBD2; CDR3nt: TGTGCCAGCAGCCCCGATCAAGCCAGCGGGAGGTACGAGCAGTACTTC; CDR3aa: CASSPDQASGRYEQYF
j_gene: TRBJ2-5; v_gene: TRBV4-1; abundance: NA; d_gene: NA; CDR3nt: TGCGCCAGCAGCCAAGAGCGGAAGGGGGGGACGGAGACCCAGTACTTC; CDR3aa: CASSQERKGGTETQYF
j_gene: TRBJ1-2; v_gene: TRBV7-2; abundance: NA; d_gene: TRBD1; CDR3nt: TGTGCCAGCAGCTTAGTGACAGGGGAGGGGAACTATGGCTACACCTTC; CDR3aa: CASSLVTGEGNYGYTF
j_gene: TRBJ2-7; v_gene: TRBV6-5; abundance: few; d_gene: NA; CDR3nt: TGTGCCAGCAGTTACCCAGGCTCCTACGAGCAGTACTTC; CDR3aa: CASSYPGSYEQYF
j_gene: TRBJ2-7; v_gene: TRBV7-2; abundance: NA; d_gene: TRBD2; CDR3nt: TGTGCCAGCAGCTTAGAGGGCGGGGGGCTGAGAGAGCAGTACTTC; CDR3aa: CASSLEGGGLREQYF
j_gene: TRBJ2-5; v_gene: TRBV7-2; abundance: NA; d_gene: NA; CDR3nt: TGTGCCAGCAGCTTCCGGGGAGGTAGCCCCCAAGAGACCCAGTACTTC; CDR3aa: CASSFRGGSPQETQYF
j_gene: TRBJ2-1; v_gene: TRBV29-1; abundance: NA; d_gene: TRBD2; CDR3nt: TGCAGCGTCTTCCCGACTAGCGGGGTCTACAATGAGCAGTTCTTC; CDR3aa: CSVFPTSGVYNEQFF
j_gene: TRBJ1-1; v_gene: TRBV5-4; abundance: once; d_gene: NA; CDR3nt: TGTGCCAGCAGTGAGGCGCCGGGGACTGAAGCTTTCTTT; CDR3aa: CASSEAPGTEAFF
j_gene: TRBJ2-7; v_gene: TRBV6-5; abundance: NA; d_gene: TRBD2; CDR3nt: TGTGCCAGCAGTTACAAGGTAGCGGGATCCTACGAGCAGTACTTC; CDR3aa: CASSYKVAGSYEQYF
j_gene: TRBJ2-7; v_gene: TRBV4-3; abundance: NA; d_gene: NA; CDR3nt: TGCGCCAGCAGCCAAGATGGTAGCGGCTACGAGCAGTACTTC; CDR3aa: CASSQDGSGYEQYF
j_gene: TRBJ1-1; v_gene: TRBV11-3; abundance: NA; d_gene: NA; CDR3nt: TGTGCCAGCTCCACGGGTCTCAACACTGAAGCTTTCTTT; CDR3aa: CASSTGLNTEAFF
j_gene: TRBJ2-2; v_gene: TRBV3-1/TRBV3-2; abundance: NA; d_gene: TRBD2; CDR3nt: TGTGCCAGCAGCCAAAGCGGGAGGGGGGCCGGGGAGCTGTTTTTT; CDR3aa: CASSQSGRGAGELFF
j_gene: TRBJ1-5; v_gene: TRBV23-1; abundance: NA; d_gene: TRBD1; CDR3nt: TGCGCCAGCAGACGAGACAGGGTGGTAGGGCAGCCCCAGCATTTT; CDR3aa: CASRRDRVVGQPQHF
j_gene: TRBJ2-7; v_gene: TRBV7-2; abundance: NA; d_gene: TRBD2; CDR3nt: TGTGCCAGCAGTTTAAGCGGGGGAAGGTTGGGAGAGCAGTACTTC; CDR3aa: CASSLSGGRLGEQYF
j_gene: TRBJ2-7; v_gene: TRBV5-6; abundance: NA; d_gene: NA; CDR3nt: TGTGCCAGCAGCTTGGACAGGGCGCAGTACTTC; CDR3aa: CASSLDRAQYF
j_gene: TRBJ2-7; v_gene: TRBV28; abundance: once; d_gene: NA; CDR3nt: TGTGCCAGCAGTCGGACTGGCTTCTACGAGCAGTACTTC; CDR3aa: CASSRTGFYEQYF